This passage covers 22 T cell receptor beta chains from one sample sequenced in a study of T cell changes during pregnancy in multiple sclerosis. The protocol was immunoSEQ multiplex PCR, while the TCRdb copy is restricted to in-frame clones and leaves out a portion. The sample lists around 60,000 clones; around 93% were seen once. The sequencing here drew on peripheral blood, taken after pregnancy. The receptors stem from a female donor with multiple sclerosis, enrolled in a pregnancy study.

The CDR3: CSVGQGYNEQFF. The CDR3 DNA sequence: TGCAGCGTTGGCCAGGGGTACAATGAGCAGTTCTTC. The rearrangement joins TRBV29-1 to TRBJ2-1; possibly TRBD1 for D (6 bases). V was clipped by 4 bases and J by 4 bases, with 8 bases between them. Germline CDR1 SQVTM, CDR2 ANQGSEA. CDR3 length: 12 residues.

The chain carries TRBV4-3 and TRBJ1-1, with D perhaps TRBD1 (6 bases). V was clipped by 5 bases and J by 1 base, with 17 bases between them. This CDR3 comprises 16 residues. CDR1 is LGHNA, CDR2 YSLEER, per germline. DNA of the CDR3: TGCGCCAGCAGCTCCCCCCCCGGGACATCGAACACTGAAGCTTTCTTT. It encodes CASSSPPGTSNTEAFF.

This chain uses TRBV4-1 with TRBJ1-3, with a possible D match to TRBD1 (5 bases). The V gene lost 0 bases and the J gene lost 4 bases, with 25 bases spanning the gap. Germline V gene data show CDR1 as MGHRA and CDR2 as YSYEKL. CDR3 size: 20 residues. DNA of the CDR3: TGCGCCAGCAGCCAAGATATACAGGTCAATGTTGCGGGGCGAGGAAACACCATATATTTT. Amino acids: CASSQDIQVNVAGRGNTIYF.

The rearrangement uses TRBV4-1 and TRBJ1-2, with 8 bases fitting TRBD1. V lost 0 bases and J lost 7; bases outside the gene matches: 10. This CDR3 has 16 residues. Germline loops: CDR1 MGHRA, CDR2 YSYEKL. CDR3 nucleotide sequence: TGCGCCAGCAGCCAAGATGAGTCAGGGGGCACATTTGGCTACACCTTC. Its protein product is CASSQDESGGTFGYTF.

V usage is TRBV6-5 and J usage is TRBJ1-2; 8 bases agree with TRBD1. V lost 4 bases to trimming and J lost 7 bases; unmatched junction nucleotides: 2. Germline CDR1 is MNHEY and CDR2 is SVGAGI. The CDR3 contains 12 residues. This CDR3 is CASSSGGGGYTF. CDR3 DNA sequence: TGTGCCAGCAGTTCAGGGGGCGGTGGCTACACCTTC.

This clone was detected once. This rearrangement joins TRBV15 to TRBJ2-4; 9 bases are a match to TRBD2. V lost 3 bases, J lost 9 bases, and 9 bases stayed unmatched. The CDR3 has 15 amino acids. CDR1 and CDR2 (germline): LNHNV, YYDKDF (reference sequence). In DNA, the CDR3 is TGTGCCACCAGCAGGAGTAGCGGGAGATTTGGCATTCAGTACTTC. Translating gives CATSRSSGRFGIQYF.

The table lists this clone with a count of one. DNA of the CDR3: TGTGCCAGCAGCTTAGGCTTTGGGGGACTCAGATACAATGAGCAGTTCTTC. It encodes CASSLGFGGLRYNEQFF. The V gene is TRBV7-8, the J gene TRBJ2-1, with D possibly matching TRBD2 (6 bases). CDR1 is SGHVS and CDR2 is FQNEAQ in the germline V gene. The CDR3 runs 17 residues. Trimming removed 1 base at V and 4 bases at J, with 17 bases between.

V is TRBV19 and J is TRBJ1-2; D unresolved. Deletions cut 3 bases from V and 5 bases from J, with 13 bases between. CDR1 and CDR2 from the germline V gene are LNHDA and SQIVND (reference sequence). The length of the CDR3 is 14 residues. The CDR3 region is CASSIPAGSYGYTF. In DNA, the CDR3 is TGTGCCAGTAGTATCCCGGCGGGGAGTTATGGCTACACCTTC.

The chain combines TRBV19 with TRBJ2-1; 7 bases match TRBD2. The CDR3 is 15 residues long. V lost 5 bases, J lost 7 bases, and 11 bases stayed unmatched. Germline V gives CDR1 LNHDA, CDR2 SQIVND (reference sequence). The CDR3 DNA is TGTGCCAGTAGTGAGAGCGGGGAGGAAACTAATGAGCAGTTCTTC. It translates to CASSESGEETNEQFF.

The rearrangement links TRBV2 to TRBJ1-6, with D possibly matching TRBD1 (5 bases). The V and J ends lost 8 bases and 7 bases respectively, with 12 bases between them. This CDR3 has 13 residues. Germline CDR1 SNHLY, CDR2 FYNNEI. The CDR3 protein is CASGGTENSPLHF. Here the CDR3 DNA reads TGTGCCAGCGGAGGGACTGAGAATTCACCCCTCCACTTT.

The chain links TRBV30 to TRBJ2-5, with D maybe TRBD2 (7 bases). CDR3 length: 15 amino acids. The germline V gene encodes CDR1 GTSNPN and CDR2 SVGIG (reference sequence). V was clipped by 0 bases and J by 8 bases, with 19 bases between them. The CDR3 DNA sequence: TGTGCCTGGAGTGTCGGGAAGGGGGGGCTTGAAACCCAGTACTTC. This sequence encodes CAWSVGKGGLETQYF.

V and J are TRBV6-1 and TRBJ2-7, with D maybe TRBD2 (6 bases). Germline V CDR1 and CDR2: MNHNS, SASEGT. Trimming removed 6 bases at V and 0 bases at J, with 9 bases between. This CDR3 has 13 residues. Written as DNA, the CDR3 is TGTGCCAGCAGGGGGGGAAGCTCCTACGAGCAGTACTTC. This gives the protein CASRGGSSYEQYF.

This sequence joins TRBV11-2 and TRBJ2-5; TRBD2 matches at 9 bases. CDR3 size: 15 residues. V was pared by 5 bases and J by 5 bases, with 9 bases of the junction left unmatched. In germline, CDR1 is SGHAT, CDR2 FQNNGV. In DNA, the CDR3 is TGTGCCAGCAGCGCCGGGACTAGCCGGCAGGAGACCCAGTACTTC. It codes for CASSAGTSRQETQYF.

CDR3: CASTGEGGALPYEQYF. The CDR3 nucleotides are TGTGCCAGCACCGGAGAAGGGGGGGCCCTTCCCTACGAGCAGTACTTC. V is TRBV2 and J is TRBJ2-7; weak D call: TRBD2 (7 bases). CDR1 is SNHLY, CDR2 FYNNEI, per germline. The CDR3 contains 16 residues. Trimming pared 7 bases from V and 2 bases from J, leaving 21 bases between. The whole variable domain, remainder taken from reference TRBV2 and TRBJ2-7, is EPEVTQTPSHQVTQMGQEVILRCVPISNHLYFYWYRQILGQKVEFLVSFYNNEISEKSEIFDDQFSVERPDGSNFTLKIRSTKLEDSAMYFCASTGEGGALPYEQYFGPGTRLTVT.

The rearrangement uses TRBV27 and TRBJ2-2; weak D call: TRBD1 (5 bases). The germline CDR1 and CDR2 sequences are MNHEY and SMNVEV (reference sequence). The germline V and J ends were trimmed by 6 bases and 5 bases, with 16 bases remaining between them. The CDR3 totals 15 residues. The CDR3 sequence is CASSLRQLLTGELFF. CDR3 bases: TGTGCCAGCAGCTTAAGACAGTTACTGACCGGGGAGCTGTTTTTT.

The chain links TRBV5-4 to TRBJ2-3; 7 bases are shared with TRBD1. The CDR3 has 14 amino acids. V shed 0 bases, J shed 6 bases, and the junction held 4 bases outside the gene matches. Germline assignment: CDR1 SGHNT and CDR2 YYREEE (reference sequence). The CDR3 nucleotides read TGTGCCAGCAGCTTGGGACAGGGAAGGGATACGCAGTATTTT. Protein product: CASSLGQGRDTQYF.

The CDR3 region has the DNA TGTGCCAGCAGATTAGCGGGAAACACCGGGGAGCTGTTTTTT. Its translation is CASRLAGNTGELFF. This chain joins TRBV27 and TRBJ2-2, with 8 positions matching TRBD2. Trimming removed 6 bases from V and 2 bases from J; junction bases left unmatched: 2. Germline CDR1 and CDR2: MNHEY and SMNVEV (reference sequence). The CDR3 contains 14 residues.

The chain couples TRBV6-5 to TRBJ2-5, with 10 bases aligning to TRBD2. Trimming at V came to 2 bases and at J to 5 bases, leaving 5 bases not matched to a gene. The CDR3 has 15 amino acids. CDR1 is MNHEY and CDR2 is SVGAGI in the germline V gene. The CDR3 here is CASSYGTSVTETQYF. For the CDR3, the DNA is TGTGCCAGCAGTTACGGGACTAGCGTTACGGAGACCCAGTACTTC.

This chain links TRBV7-2 with TRBJ2-1; D is unresolved. Per germline, CDR1 SGHTA and CDR2 FQGNSA. The CDR3 contains 12 residues. V lost 5 bases, J lost 6 bases, and 8 bases lay in between. The DNA of the CDR3 is TGTGCCAGCAGCAACAGTATCAATGAGCAGTTCTTC. Amino acids: CASSNSINEQFF.

The CDR3 region is CASSRLGTGVYEQYF. Written as DNA, the CDR3 is TGTGCCAGCAGCCGCCTCGGGACAGGGGTCTACGAGCAGTACTTC. The V gene is TRBV6-1, the J gene TRBJ2-7; 10 bases match TRBD1. V was clipped by 6 bases and J by 3 bases; unmatched bases: 8. The germline gives CDR1 MNHNS, CDR2 SASEGT. CDR3 size: 15 residues.

J is TRBJ2-5 and V is TRBV13, with 10 bases lining up with TRBD2. This CDR3 comprises 17 residues. Germline V gene sequence: CDR1 PRHDT, CDR2 FYEKMQ (reference sequence). Trimming cost V 0 bases and J 5 bases; bases outside gene matches: 9. CDR3 sequence (DNA): TGTGCCAGCAGCTTAGGCGCTAGCGGGAGTGAGGAGGAGACCCAGTACTTC. Residues: CASSLGASGSEEETQYF. Together with reference TRBV13 and TRBJ2-5, the CDR3 gives the full variable domain: AAGVIQSPRHLIKEKRETATLKCYPIPRHDTVYWYQQGPGQDPQFLISFYEKMQSDKGSIPDRFSAQQFSDYHSELNMSSLELGDSALYFCASSLGASGSEEETQYFGPGTRLLVL.

The CDR3 region is CASTRDRKGFYEQYF. In DNA form, the CDR3 reads TGCGCCAGCACCAGAGACAGGAAGGGGTTCTACGAGCAGTACTTC. The chain has TRBV23-1 and TRBJ2-7; weak D call: TRBD1 (6 bases). TRBV23-1 is designated an ORF whose function remains uncertain. V lost 7 bases to trimming and J lost 3 bases, with 19 bases between them. This CDR3 contains 15 residues.